The clone carrying this T cell receptor (beta chain) was picked up many times. This record comes from a study of T cells after yellow fever vaccination. TCRdb recomputed calls from the 5' RACE reads with MiXCR, one row per CDR3 protein. The table records some 52,000 distinct CDR3 sequences, less than 8% of them present only once. This CDR3 spans 15 amino acids. V was cut by 1 base and J by 7 bases, with 16 bases left in between. Looked up from germline, CDR1 is MGHRA and CDR2 is YSYEKL. Overall study findings and caveats: Primary-vaccination clones mostly resurfaced post-booster (less than 98% CD4, about 87% CD8).

The chain carries TRBV4-1 and TRBJ1-2, with D possibly matching TRBD1 (5 bases). The receptor was derived from a young man who received the YFV17D yellow fever vaccine. Material: CD8+ T cells not binding an NS4B(214-222) dextramer, sorted from PBMCs, obtained about 49 days after the first yellow fever vaccination. CDR3: CASSQVIPGDGGYTF. CDR3 DNA sequence: TGCGCCAGCAGCCAAGTCATTCCGGGGGACGGTGGCTACACCTTC.